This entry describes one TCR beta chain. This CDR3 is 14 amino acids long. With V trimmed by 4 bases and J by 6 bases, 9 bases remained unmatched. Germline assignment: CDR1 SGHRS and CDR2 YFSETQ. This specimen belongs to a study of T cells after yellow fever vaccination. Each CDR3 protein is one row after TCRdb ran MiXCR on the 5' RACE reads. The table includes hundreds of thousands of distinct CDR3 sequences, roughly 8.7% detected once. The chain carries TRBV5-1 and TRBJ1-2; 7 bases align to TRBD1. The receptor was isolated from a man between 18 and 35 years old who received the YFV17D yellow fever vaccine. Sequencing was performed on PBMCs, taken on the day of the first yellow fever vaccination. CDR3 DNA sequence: TGCGCCAGCAGCGGAGAGACAGGGTGGGATGGCTACACCTTC. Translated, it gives CASSGETGWDGYTF.